This T cell receptor (beta chain) was captured by sequencing in a study of identical twins. Notes on the study in general: Clonotypes of the beta chain that were abundant in cord blood carried fewer insertions (memory repertoires showed none).

TCRdb independently ran MiXCR on the 5' RACE reads; one entry per CDR3 protein. The profile shows under 900,000 distinct CDR3 sequences, roughly 18% of them singletons. Only a few counts were recorded for this clonotype. Antigen: not known. Germline values: CDR1 SEHNR, CDR2 FQNEAQ (reference sequence). The CDR3 has 14 amino acids. The V and J ends lost 0 bases and 3 bases respectively, with 9 bases between them. These same data were also listed under a study on T cells expressing NK-cell markers.

The sequence came from a young woman in good health. V gene TRBV7-9 combines with J gene TRBJ2-7; the D is unclear. Material for sequencing was PBMCs. CDR3 residues: CASSLADIGYEQYF. As DNA, the CDR3 is TGTGCCAGCAGCTTAGCTGACATCGGCTACGAGCAGTACTTC.